This record looks at one TCR beta chain sequence and its context. This clone's antigen is unknown. Nothing much larger sits one base from this clone, and base qualities are not available. Whole blood was collected in K2EDTA tubes by collaborating institutions according to the institutions' own protocols. For TCRbeta analysis, collaborators shipped samples as frozen whole blood, isolated PBMCs, or DNA extracted from either of those sample types. The data derive from a study of blood T cell repertoires in COVID-19 (dated by TCRdb to 2019 to 2021). For the study in its entirety: Samples from collaborators originated in the United States, Italy and Spain and spanned both the acute and convalescent phases of COVID-19. The prospective study material was composed of cDNA or gDNA derived from T cells, B-cell-depleted T cells, or PBMCs. Subjects who had been exposed to COVID-19, were actively infected with it, or had recovered from it provided the deeply sampled blood TCRbeta repertoires that made up the dataset. A freely available public database, intended as a resource for researchers studying the immune response to SARS-CoV-2, is where the repertoires were released. The samples were drawn from the first 160 participants of the ongoing ImmuneRACE study and from 1,254 subjects provided by 6 global collaborators. A de-identified subject ID, COVID-19 status, age in years and sex were almost always included in the sample metadata. Where available, HLA class I and class II types were taken from metadata supplied by the sample provider and were not determined by assay-based typing.

Points the paper makes about the study in general: The amount of clinical and demographic metadata varied by source and participant and was provided uncurated.

TCRbeta CDR3 regions were amplified from genomic DNA using the immunoSEQ Assay, a bias-controlled multiplex PCR. In the original analysis: The number of nucleated cells in each sample was estimated from the amplification of reference gene primers within the assay. Sequence reads were collapsed and filtered to measure the absolute abundance of every unique TCRbeta CDR3 rearrangement. Productive Simpson clonality was computed per sample as the square root of Simpson's diversity index over productive rearrangements. TCRdb provides this immuneACCESS table in a form limited to in-frame rearrangements. Some clones are lacking; in checked studies, under half of them reflect an unresolved V gene, and why the rest are absent is not known. The DNA gave D and trimming, while V, J and clone size come from that table. The sample table holds roughly 200,000 clones, of which almost 90% were seen once. The ten largest clones capture 1.5% to 2% of the sample.

Measured from the cysteine to the phenylalanine, the CDR3 is 14 residues long. CDR3 DNA is the only sequence kept; it has 42 bases, read in frame from the first base. Trimming removed 1 base from V and 0 bases from J, leaving 10 bases between the germline ends. The germline V gene (reference sequence) provides CDR1 GTSNPN and CDR2 SVGIG. Recombination joined TRBV30 with TRBJ2-7, with the D segment identity uncertain. Sequencing was done on a sample of peripheral blood. The clonotype was recovered from a man younger than 35 with active or convalescent COVID-19. The bases read TGTGCCTGGAGTGCTAATCCACCCTCCTACGAGCAGTACTTC. Translated, this gives CAWSANPPSYEQYF.